This TCR beta chain appears in the sequencing data of a study of T-cell memory formation after mild COVID-19. Whole-study findings and limits: CD4+ clones that contracted lay mainly in CM and EM; CD8+ ones lay in EMRA. Cross-reactive memory appears to have joined, as suggested by some responding clones showing up in pre-infection memory.

V was pared by 5 bases and J by 3 bases, with 24 bases between. Per germline, CDR1 SGHTA and CDR2 FQGTGA. The CDR3 covers 18 residues. Concerning this clonotype: Its antigen is not identified.

Constant-segment primers were used for 5'RACE, and the resulting TCR alpha and TCR beta cDNA libraries carried sample barcodes and UMIs. TCRdb recomputed calls from the 5' RACE reads with MiXCR, one row per CDR3 protein. The repertoire includes hundreds of thousands of distinct CDR3 sequences, around a sixth of them detected once, and less than 10% sits in the top ten. The receptor was isolated from an adult woman who had mild COVID-19 (a few samples of this study predate the infection). Cell type and time point are not known. Material for sequencing was PBMCs or a T cell subset sorted from them (not recorded which). The chain recombines TRBV7-3 with TRBJ2-3; perhaps TRBD2 as D (7 bases). The chain's CDR3 is CASSPLEQRTRGTDTQYF. CDR3 DNA sequence: TGTGCCAGCAGCCCCCTTGAGCAAAGGACTAGGGGGACAGATACGCAGTATTTT. The variable domain in full, completed from reference TRBV7-3 and TRBJ2-3, reads GAGVSQTPSNKVTEKGKYVELRCDPISGHTALYWYRQSLGQGPEFLIYFQGTGAADDSGLPNDRFFAVRPEGSVSTLKIQRTERGDSAVYLCASSPLEQRTRGTDTQYFGPGTRLTVL.